This T cell receptor (beta chain) was observed in a study of CD8+ T cells in alopecia areata. Overall study context: Female C3H/HeJ mice aged roughly 7-11 weeks received skin from spontaneously alopecic C3H/HeJ graft donors aged roughly 6-12 months. Findings and limits, study-wide: More clonal than normal scalp was lesional scalp, particularly alopecia totalis/universalis. It was less clear whether patients shared TCRs than it was in mice, possibly because of HLA. Sequencing of scalp tissue also captures the resident alphabeta T cells of normal skin.

Details on this clone: The target antigen is unknown. The listed genes are named as in mouse. The CDR3 end falls 4 residues outside the read, so it is completed with the germline J gene.

The CDR3 totals 15 residues. Germline CDR1 and CDR2: NNHDY and SYVADS. The germline V and J ends were trimmed by 3 bases and 0 bases, with 11 bases remaining between them. In each case, RNA was isolated and then reverse transcribed into cDNA as the sequencing template. The table came from immunoSEQ multiplex PCR; TCRdb's copy has only in-frame clones and leaves some out. The sample gives around 110,000 clones, none seen only once, and the top ten clones hold 15% to 20%. The sequenced sample was lesional skin. The receptor was isolated from a C3H/HeJ mouse with alopecia areata. MHC haplotype of the mouse line: H2-k. This chain connects TRBV13-3 to TRBJ2-3, with D possibly matching TRBD1 (6 bases). The part of the CDR3 DNA that was read is TGTGCCAGCAGTGGGACAGAAGTTAGTGCAGAA. Translated: CASSGTEVSAE. The full-length CDR3 reads as CASSGTEVSAETLYF.